This T cell receptor beta chain was identified during a study of T cells in localized non-small cell lung cancer. Overall study findings and caveats: Prolonged overall survival went with higher T cell density in the blood. Clonality peaked in uninvolved adjacent lung rather than tumor.

TCRdb keeps only in-frame clones here, not all; method: immunoSEQ multiplex PCR. This table holds approximately 24,000 clones, 80% to 95% found once. The V gene's germline CDR1 is MNHEY and CDR2 SVGAGI. The V end lost 8 bases, the J end lost 0 bases, and 5 bases lay between the germline ends. The CDR3 totals 11 residues. As to this clone: Its antigen is not identified.

The sequence came from a female donor older than 55 with stage II squamous cell lung carcinoma. Source: peripheral blood, taken before any cancer treatment. J is TRBJ2-7 and V is TRBV6-5; D unresolved. This chain's CDR3 is CASVNSYEQYF. The CDR3 bases are TGTGCCAGCGTGAACTCCTACGAGCAGTACTTC.